This T cell receptor beta chain was captured in a study of blood T cell repertoires in COVID-19. Across the whole study: Sources were T cells, B-cell-depleted T cells, or PBMCs; the material itself was cDNA or gDNA.

Per the original data handling: Reference gene primer amplification gave estimated nucleated cell counts. Here immunoSEQ multiplex PCR was the method, and the copy in TCRdb shows in-frame clones only, minus some. Clonal size and the V and J genes are those of that table, whereas D and trimming came from the DNA. The repertoire consists of 220,000 or so clones, with 82% occurring once and the leading ten covering roughly 8%. It was during active infection that Seattle patients were enrolled and then longitudinally followed. The source is a woman older than 75 with COVID-19, enrolled during active disease. The sample taken for sequencing was peripheral blood.

CDR3 bases: TGTGCCAGCAGCTCTCCACTAGCGGGCCTATGGGAGCAGTACTTC. It specifies CASSSPLAGLWEQYF. The chain joins TRBV6-6 to TRBJ2-7; 9 bases are shared with TRBD2. Germline loops: CDR1 MNHNY, CDR2 SVGAGI (reference sequence). After removal of 6 bases from V and 7 bases from J, the junction contained 13 bases not matched to a gene. The CDR3 runs 15 residues.